Below are 15 T cell receptor beta chains sequenced from a single sample in a study of T cells in Graves' hyperthyroidism and ophthalmopathy. There were TCR beta CDR3 regions amplified from RNA transcripts. Initially, a first-round RT-PCR of the TCR CDR3 employed the HTBI primer set. Using its own MiXCR run on the multiplex PCR reads, TCRdb lists one record per CDR3 protein. The table shows roughly 380,000 distinct CDR3 sequences, with approximately 14% occurring only once. The sample was blood. The receptors were gathered from a woman aged 60-70 years with Graves' hyperthyroidism.

The chain combines TRBV7-9 with TRBJ2-1, with D possibly being TRBD2 (5 bases). CDR1 and CDR2 from the germline V gene are SEHNR and FQNEAQ (reference sequence). Between the trimmed V and J ends, which lost 5 bases and 6 bases, there was a span of 17 bases. CDR3 length equals 15 residues. The CDR3 reads CASSPAGSGLNEQFF. The DNA of the CDR3 is TGTGCCAGCAGCCCCGCAGGCAGCGGACTCAATGAGCAGTTCTTC.

This clonotype was recorded many times. The gene calls are TRBV5-1 and TRBJ2-1; 11 bases line up with TRBD2. Germline CDR1 and CDR2: SGHRS and YFSETQ. V shed 1 base and J 8 bases; nucleotides not matched to a gene: 8. This CDR3 contains 16 residues. The CDR3: CASSLSLAGGSHEQFF. CDR3 DNA: TGCGCCAGCAGCTTGTCCCTAGCGGGAGGATCGCATGAGCAGTTCTTC.

This clonotype came up many times. The rearrangement uses TRBV10-3 and TRBJ2-3, with 7 bases identical to TRBD2. Germline V CDR1 and CDR2: ENHRY, SYGVKD. This CDR3 is 14 amino acids long. V lost 1 base to trimming and J lost 10 bases; unmatched junction nucleotides: 8. The CDR3 sequence is CAISELERDYAQYF. The CDR3 region has the DNA TGTGCCATCAGTGAGTTAGAAAGGGACTATGCGCAGTATTTT.

This clonotype has at least ten counts. The chain carries TRBV5-1 and TRBJ2-2; 10 bases are shared with TRBD2. The ends lost 4 bases at V and 2 bases at J; junction bases unmatched: 5. The germline gives CDR1 SGHRS, CDR2 YFSETQ. CDR3 size: 16 residues. In DNA, the CDR3 is TGCGCCAGCAGCCCGTTAGCGGGAGGAAACACCGGGGAGCTGTTTTTT. Translation: CASSPLAGGNTGELFF.

This chain uses TRBV14 with TRBJ1-2; D unresolved. V lost 4 bases, J lost 7 bases, and 16 bases lay in between. This CDR3 has 14 residues. CDR1 is SGHDN, CDR2 FVKESK, per germline. DNA of the CDR3: TGTGCCAGCAGCCCCCCCGGGTCCGATCGTGGCTACACCTTC. Encoded protein: CASSPPGSDRGYTF.

This clonotype was seen ten or more times. The chain is built from TRBV12-3 or TRBV12-4 and TRBJ2-7, with TRBD2 as a possible D gene (5 bases). This CDR3 spans 15 amino acids. V lost 1 base and J lost 2, with 12 bases in between. CDR3 in DNA: TGTGCCAGCAGTTTAGTAGGGAGAGGCCCCTACGAGCAGTACTTC. As protein: CASSLVGRGPYEQYF.

In its sample, this clonotype was seen many times. This chain joins TRBV2 and TRBJ1-3; the D is unclear. V shed 4 bases and J shed 0 bases, with 1 base lying between them. Germline loops: CDR1 SNHLY, CDR2 FYNNEI. The CDR3 length is 12 residues. The CDR3 DNA reads as TGTGCCAGCAGTGCCTCTGGAAACACCATATATTTT. Translation: CASSASGNTIYF.

The chain couples TRBV24-1 to TRBJ2-7; maybe TRBD1 (6 bases). Germline V gene data show CDR1 as KGHDR and CDR2 as SFDVKD. Trimming pared 7 bases from V and 5 bases from J, leaving 17 bases between. The CDR3 is 14 residues long. CDR3 sequence reads: CATRSGQGFDEQYF. The DNA of the CDR3 is TGTGCCACCAGGTCCGGCCAGGGGTTCGACGAGCAGTACTTC.

Only a few counts were recorded for this clonotype. CDR3 DNA sequence: TGTGCCATAACCCCCCTTTCGAACACTGAAGCTTTCTTT. Its translation is CAITPLSNTEAFF. V usage is TRBV19 and J usage is TRBJ1-1, with no clear D. Germline V lookup: CDR1 LNHDA, CDR2 SQIVND (reference sequence). This CDR3 spans 13 amino acids. The ends were cut back, 10 bases at V and 1 base at J, with 13 bases in the middle.

This clonotype was picked up many times. The rearrangement links TRBV12-3 or TRBV12-4 to TRBJ1-5; D is possibly TRBD1 (5 bases). Trimming shortened V by 3 bases and J by 4 bases, and 16 bases separated the two germline ends. The CDR3 extends over 16 amino acids. This CDR3 is CASSFRTPEGNQPQHF. CDR3 coding DNA: TGTGCCAGCAGTTTCCGGACACCCGAAGGGAATCAGCCCCAGCATTTT.

This clonotype has at least ten counts. The rearrangement uses TRBV20-1 and TRBJ2-7; the match to TRBD2 covers 7 bases. The CDR3 runs to 13 residues. Losses at the gene ends were 2 bases for V and 5 bases for J; bases not matched to a gene: 6. Germline V gene data show CDR1 as DFQATT and CDR2 as SNEGSKA (reference sequence). The CDR3 protein is CSARYPSGNEQYF. DNA for the CDR3: TGCAGTGCTAGATACCCTAGCGGCAACGAGCAGTACTTC.

This clonotype was seen repeatedly, ten times or more. Here the CDR3 reads CASSDEGGPYEQYF. As DNA, the CDR3 is TGCGCCAGCAGCGACGAGGGGGGCCCCTACGAGCAGTACTTC. The chain combines TRBV5-1 with TRBJ2-7; D assignment may be TRBD1 or TRBD2 (6 bases each). Trimming took off 4 bases at V and 2 bases at J, with 13 bases between the two ends. Looked up from germline, CDR1 is SGHRS and CDR2 is YFSETQ. This CDR3 has 14 residues. The complete variable domain, with remaining parts taken from reference TRBV5-1 and TRBJ2-7, reads KAGVTQTPRYLIKTRGQQVTLSCSPISGHRSVSWYQQTPGQGLQFLFEYFSETQRNKGNFPGRFSGRQFSNSRSEMNVSTLELGDSALYLCASSDEGGPYEQYFGPGTRLTVT.

The V and J genes are TRBV19 and TRBJ2-1, with 11 bases lining up with TRBD2. Germline-derived CDR1 and CDR2 are LNHDA and SQIVND (reference sequence). There are 16 residues in the CDR3. V was pared by 9 bases and J by 0 bases, with 7 bases of the junction left unmatched. The CDR3 DNA sequence: TGTGCCAGCAGAATAGCGGGAGGGGGCTCCTACAATGAGCAGTTCTTC. Translation: CASRIAGGGSYNEQFF.

The table lists this clonotype with many counts. This chain connects TRBV7-9 to TRBJ1-1; D is unclear. The CDR3 loop spans 13 amino acids. V shed 3 bases and J shed 3 bases, with 8 bases lying between them. CDR1 and CDR2 (germline): SEHNR, FQNEAQ (reference sequence). The CDR3: CASSLGEYTEAFF. CDR3 bases: TGTGCCAGCAGCTTGGGAGAGTACACTGAAGCTTTCTTT.

This clonotype is a singleton in its sample. This could be a read error, since a much larger clone is one nucleotide away. This rearrangement joins TRBV27 to TRBJ1-5; D unclear. Per the germline V gene, CDR1 is MNHEY and CDR2 is SMNVEV (reference sequence). V was shortened by 6 bases and J by 1 base, with 16 bases between the two germline ends. The CDR3 runs 16 residues. Here the CDR3 reads CASRSLAPPSNQPQHF. In DNA, the CDR3 is TGTGCCAGCAGATCCCTGGCCCCACCGAGCAATCAGCCCCAGCATTTT.